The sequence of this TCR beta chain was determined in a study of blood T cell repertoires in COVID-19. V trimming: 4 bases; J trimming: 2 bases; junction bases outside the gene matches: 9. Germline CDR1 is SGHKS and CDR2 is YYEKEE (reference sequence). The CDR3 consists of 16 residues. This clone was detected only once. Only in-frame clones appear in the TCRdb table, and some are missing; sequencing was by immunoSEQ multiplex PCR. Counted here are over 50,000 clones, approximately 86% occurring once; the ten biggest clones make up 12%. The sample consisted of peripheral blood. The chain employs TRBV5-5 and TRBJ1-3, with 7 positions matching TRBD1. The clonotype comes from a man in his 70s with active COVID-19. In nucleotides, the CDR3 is TGTGCCAGCAGCCTATGGACAGGTCTAACTGGAAACACCATATATTTT. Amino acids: CASSLWTGLTGNTIYF.